The 3 T cell receptor beta chains below all came from one sample that was sequenced in a study of blood T cells in healthy people across ages (dated by TCRdb to the mid-2010s). The library was made by 5' RACE. The listed sequencing device is Illumina HiSeq 2500. A second about 7 to 11 cycle PCR used a sample-barcoded 5' primer and a J-beta primer mix. Clones were called with MiXCR by TCRdb after fastp trimmed the public reads at Q25, and only in-frame beta chains were retained. CDR3 protein duplicates are merged, each entry listing the most common genes and DNA. The sample table shows about 680,000 distinct CDR3 sequences, and over 45% are seen once. The ten largest clonotypes hold 25% to 35% of the sample. The sequencing sample was made of blood. These receptors were obtained from a woman between 55 and 75 years old in good health.

The chain is built from TRBV30 and TRBJ1-2; TRBD1 is a possible D gene (5 bases). The CDR3 runs 15 residues. The germline gives CDR1 GTSNPN, CDR2 SVGIG (reference sequence). V was shortened by 8 bases and J by 0 bases, with 19 bases between the two germline ends. The CDR3, as DNA: TGTGCCGGGGCCAGATGGACAATTACTAACTATGGCTACACCTTC. It encodes CAGARWTITNYGYTF.

This clonotype was seen more than once but under ten times. This chain connects TRBV5-5 to TRBJ2-2; possibly TRBD2 for D (5 bases). CDR3 size: 14 residues. Between the trimmed V and J ends, which lost 1 base and 8 bases, there was a span of 12 bases. Per the germline V gene, CDR1 is SGHKS and CDR2 is YYEKEE (reference sequence). CDR3 residues: CASSLSGMAGELFF. Written as DNA, the CDR3 is TGTGCCAGCAGCTTGTCGGGAATGGCAGGGGAGCTGTTTTTT.

The rearrangement uses TRBV13 and TRBJ1-1; D uncertain. The V end lost 0 bases, the J end lost 0 bases, and 8 bases lay between the germline ends. This CDR3 is built from 15 residues. Germline V gene data show CDR1 as PRHDT and CDR2 as FYEKMQ (reference sequence). The CDR3 DNA reads TGTGCCAGCAGCTTAGGCCTGGGTCTGAACACTGAAGCTTTCTTT. It yields the protein CASSLGLGLNTEAFF.